A single sample is the source of the 16 T cell receptor beta chains below, sequenced in a study of blood T cell repertoires in COVID-19 (dated by TCRdb to the early 2020s). The receptor library was made with the immunoSEQ multiplex PCR assay. The source is immuneACCESS, and TCRdb retained only in-frame sequences with V and J called. Part of the clones is not carried over; for the studies checked, unresolved V genes explain less than half of this, and the remainder is unexplained. In all, the sample holds roughly 210,000 clones, and about 88% of those were seen once. Of the sample, about 1.7% falls within the top ten clones. Sequenced sample: peripheral blood. The receptors shown here come from an older man with acute or convalescent COVID-19.

The CDR3 nucleotides read TGCGCCAGCAGCTTGGTTCTGGGGGCTAACACTGAAGCTTTCTTT. Translation: CASSLVLGANTEAFF. This chain links TRBV5-1 with TRBJ1-1, with a tentative D call TRBD1 (6 bases). Per the germline V gene, CDR1 is SGHRS and CDR2 is YFSETQ. V lost 0 bases, J lost 2 bases, and 11 bases lay in between. The CDR3 extends over 15 amino acids.

This chain links TRBV7-3 with TRBJ1-2; D may be TRBD1 (6 bases). CDR1 is SGHTA, CDR2 FQGTGA, per germline. The ends were cut back, 4 bases at V and 9 bases at J, with 15 bases in the middle. This CDR3 is built from 13 residues. The CDR3 bases are TGTGCCAGCAGCTACCAACAGGGTCTCAGCTACACCTTC. It yields the protein CASSYQQGLSYTF.

The rearrangement joins TRBV24-1 to TRBJ2-1; 9 positions agree with TRBD2. The CDR3 has 15 amino acids. V shed 3 bases and J 5 bases; nucleotides not matched to a gene: 4. Per the germline V gene, CDR1 is KGHDR and CDR2 is SFDVKD. CDR3 region: CATSDSGRLHNEQFF. The DNA for the CDR3 is TGTGCCACCAGTGATAGCGGGAGGTTACACAATGAGCAGTTCTTC.

Written as DNA, the CDR3 is TGTGCCAGCTCACCACCGCCTTGGTACACGAACACTGAAGCTTTCTTT. It encodes CASSPPPWYTNTEAFF. V usage is TRBV18 and J usage is TRBJ1-1; D is undetermined. The V gene lost 0 bases and the J gene lost 1 base, with 12 bases spanning the gap. The CDR3 is made up of 16 amino acids. The germline V gene has CDR1 KGHSH and CDR2 LQKENI. Drawing the rest from reference TRBV18 and TRBJ1-1, the complete variable domain is NAGVMQNPRHLVRRRGQEARLRCSPMKGHSHVYWYRQLPEEGLKFMVYLQKENIIDESGMPKERFSAEFPKEGPSILRIQQVVRGDSAAYFCASSPPPWYTNTEAFFGQGTRLTVV.

This chain uses TRBV15 with TRBJ1-1, with TRBD1 matching 10 bases. The CDR3 consists of 15 residues. Germline V gene lookup returns CDR1 LNHNV and CDR2 YYDKDF (reference sequence). V lost 1 base, J lost 5 bases, and 4 bases stayed unmatched. The CDR3 spells CATSRGQGAGTEAFF. The CDR3 coding sequence is TGTGCCACCAGCAGAGGACAGGGGGCAGGAACTGAAGCTTTCTTT.

The chain recombines TRBV5-1 with TRBJ2-5, with unresolved D. Trimming took 0 bases from V and 5 from J, leaving 11 bases between them. The CDR3 has 14 residues. In germline, CDR1 is SGHRS, CDR2 YFSETQ. The CDR3 protein is CASSLVAGTETQYF. In DNA form, the CDR3 reads TGCGCCAGCAGCTTGGTCGCAGGTACCGAGACCCAGTACTTC.

The chain carries TRBV7-9 and TRBJ1-6; no firm D call. The CDR3 totals 14 residues. The ends were cut back, 5 bases at V and 3 bases at J, with 8 bases in the middle. CDR1 is SEHNR, CDR2 FQNEAQ, per germline (reference sequence). The CDR3 DNA is TGTGCCAGCAGCCGCAGCGACTATAATTCACCCCTCCACTTT. Residues: CASSRSDYNSPLHF.

The rearrangement joins TRBV10-3 to TRBJ2-5; 13 positions match TRBD2. V dropped 5 bases and J dropped 2; count of bases not matched to a gene: 2. Germline lookup yields CDR1 ENHRY and CDR2 SYGVKD. The CDR3 runs 15 residues. This chain's CDR3 is CAISTTSGGQETQYF. The CDR3 DNA is TGTGCCATCAGTACGACTAGCGGGGGGCAAGAGACCCAGTACTTC.

The chain links TRBV7-3 to TRBJ1-2; D is uncertain. This CDR3 spans 13 amino acids. V was clipped by 1 base and J by 4 bases, with 7 bases between them. The germline V gene encodes CDR1 SGHTA and CDR2 FQGTGA. The CDR3 sequence: CASSLNPGYGYTF. DNA for the CDR3: TGTGCCAGCAGCTTAAACCCAGGCTATGGCTACACCTTC.

The chain combines TRBV3-1 (or the pseudogene TRBV3-2) with TRBJ2-1, with D tentatively TRBD2 (5 bases). Per the germline V gene, CDR1 is LGHDT and CDR2 is YNNKEL (reference sequence). The CDR3 runs 12 residues. V was shortened by 10 bases and J by 3 bases, with 10 bases between the two germline ends. In DNA form, the CDR3 reads TGTGCCACGACTAATTACTACAATGAGCAGTTCTTC. Its translation is CATTNYYNEQFF.

For this clone: Sequence at one end of the junction differs from germline and may be a read error. The chain uses TRBV4-1 and TRBJ2-3, with a possible D match to TRBD2 (5 bases). Germline CDR1 reads MGHRA; CDR2 reads YSYEKL. The CDR3 loop spans 13 amino acids. The DNA for the CDR3 is TGCGCCAGCAGCCGTTCTAGCAGAGATACGCAGTATTTT. It translates to CASSRSSRDTQYF.

This CDR3 reads CASSLYENEQFF. The CDR3 nucleotides read TGTGCCAGCAGCTTATACGAGAATGAGCAGTTCTTC. The V call is TRBV13, the J call TRBJ2-1, with no clear D. Trimming removed 2 bases at V and 7 bases at J, with 6 bases between. CDR1 is PRHDT, CDR2 FYEKMQ, per germline (reference sequence). This CDR3 is built from 12 residues.

This clone has just a few counts. The chain uses TRBV5-6 and TRBJ2-1, with 10 bases fitting TRBD2. This CDR3 has 19 amino acids. Germline V CDR1 and CDR2: SGHDT, YYEEEE. V was pared by 2 bases and J by 3 bases, with 14 bases of the junction left unmatched. CDR3: CASSFRASGSVRGYNEQFF. CDR3 coding DNA: TGTGCCAGCAGCTTCCGGGCTAGCGGGAGTGTGAGGGGCTACAATGAGCAGTTCTTC.

V and J are TRBV14 and TRBJ2-1; the D is unclear. Germline V gives CDR1 SGHDN, CDR2 FVKESK. Deletions cut 2 bases from V and 8 bases from J, with 19 bases between. This CDR3 is built from 16 residues. CDR3 in amino acids: CASSQLSSRKMDEQFF. The CDR3 nucleotides are TGTGCCAGCAGCCAACTCTCGTCTAGGAAGATGGATGAGCAGTTCTTC.

The V and J genes are TRBV7-9 and TRBJ1-1, with 7 bases lining up with TRBD1. The CDR3 totals 14 residues. The trim removed 3 bases at V and 7 bases at J, leaving 8 bases unmatched. Germline loops: CDR1 SEHNR, CDR2 FQNEAQ (reference sequence). The CDR3 coding sequence is TGTGCCAGCAGCTTGGTGGAGGGGGCTGGTGAAGCTTTCTTT. It translates to CASSLVEGAGEAFF.

The chain couples TRBV5-5 to TRBJ1-5, with D perhaps TRBD1 (6 bases). This CDR3 has 16 residues. The V gene lost 1 base and the J gene lost 4 bases, with 15 bases spanning the gap. Germline lookup yields CDR1 SGHKS and CDR2 YYEKEE (reference sequence). CDR3 loop: CASSLNPQGLNQPQHF. DNA of the CDR3: TGTGCCAGCAGCTTGAACCCACAGGGCCTAAATCAGCCCCAGCATTTT.